These 14 T cell receptor beta chains were sequenced from one sample in a study of a mutant IDH1 vaccine in newly diagnosed glioma. Time point reported: week 5, during vaccination. All doses held 300 ug of mutant IDH1 20-mer peptide, with topical imiquimod. Produced via immunoSEQ multiplex PCR; TCRdb's table is partial and in-frame only. The sample contains 75,000 to 85,000 clones, more than 85% of which appear only once. For these TCRs, the target antigens are not known. Here the sequenced sample was PBMCs, taken from a glioma patient whose treatment included an IDH1 peptide vaccine. The receptors originated from a woman between 50 and 59 years old with glioma.

The chain carries TRBV19 and TRBJ2-7; 13 positions match TRBD2. The junction had 6 bases not matched to a gene; V was cut back by 4 bases and J by 0 bases. Per germline, CDR1 LNHDA and CDR2 SQIVND (reference sequence). The CDR3 has 17 residues. The CDR3 region has the DNA TGTGCCAGTAGTACCCGGACTAGCGGGAGCCGCTCCTACGAGCAGTACTTC. Translation: CASSTRTSGSRSYEQYF.

The chain joins TRBV28 to TRBJ1-4; D remains unclear. The CDR3 has 15 amino acids. V was clipped by 2 bases and J by 2 bases, with 9 bases between them. Germline V gene data show CDR1 as MDHEN and CDR2 as SYDVKM. In DNA, the CDR3 is TGTGCCAGCAGTTTAAAGGTGATGACTAATGAAAAACTGTTTTTT. It translates to CASSLKVMTNEKLFF.

The chain uses TRBV10-3 and TRBJ1-6; the D is unclear. The CDR3 has 13 residues. V lost 4 bases, J lost 7 bases, and 8 bases lay in between. CDR1 is ENHRY, CDR2 SYGVKD, per germline. CDR3 nucleotides: TGTGCCATCAGTGGATTGCAGAATTCACCCCTCCACTTT. This translates into CAISGLQNSPLHF.

The rearrangement links TRBV7-3 to TRBJ2-2; the D gene is possibly TRBD1 (6 bases). The CDR3 is made up of 12 amino acids. Germline CDR1 is SGHTA and CDR2 is FQGTGA. Between the trimmed V and J ends, which lost 5 bases and 7 bases, there was a span of 8 bases. The CDR3 DNA sequence: TGTGCCAGCAGCCACAGGGACGGGGAGCTGTTTTTT. Protein: CASSHRDGELFF.

This chain uses TRBV2 with TRBJ2-7; 8 bases match TRBD2. With V trimmed by 4 bases and J by 2 bases, 10 bases remained unmatched. Germline V gives CDR1 SNHLY, CDR2 FYNNEI. The CDR3 contains 16 residues. The CDR3 nucleotides read TGTGCCAGCAGTGGGCCTGGCGGGAGGTTTCCCTACGAGCAGTACTTC. Translating it yields CASSGPGGRFPYEQYF.

The rearrangement links TRBV2 to TRBJ2-5, with D unclear. CDR1 is SNHLY and CDR2 is FYNNEI in the germline V gene. The CDR3 spans 13 residues. With 7 bases removed from V and 2 bases from J, the gap between germline ends came to 11 bases. Here the CDR3 reads CASISFWQETQYF. For the CDR3, the DNA is TGTGCCAGCATTAGTTTTTGGCAAGAGACCCAGTACTTC.

The chain has TRBV7-9 and TRBJ2-2, with unresolved D. This CDR3 is 11 amino acids long. The ends were cut back, 5 bases at V and 8 bases at J, with 6 bases in the middle. CDR1 SEHNR and CDR2 FQNEAQ come from the germline V gene (reference sequence). This chain's CDR3 is CASSLRGELFF. The CDR3 nucleotides read TGTGCCAGCAGCCTGCGGGGGGAGCTGTTTTTT.

The rearrangement uses TRBV28 and TRBJ2-7; 7 bases align to TRBD2. The length of the CDR3 is 14 residues. Germline CDR1 MDHEN, CDR2 SYDVKM. Germline trimming cut 2 bases from V and 0 bases from J; bases unmatched to any gene: 1. CDR3 sequence: CASSLGGSSYEQYF. CDR3 in DNA: TGTGCCAGCAGTTTAGGCGGGAGCTCCTACGAGCAGTACTTC.

This chain uses TRBV27 with TRBJ2-5; possible D gene TRBD1, 6 bases. The V and J ends lost 5 bases and 9 bases respectively, with 16 bases between them. The CDR3 extends over 13 amino acids. Germline lookup yields CDR1 MNHEY and CDR2 SMNVEV (reference sequence). The DNA for the CDR3 is TGTGCCAGCAGTACGGTGCCCCCAGGGGCCCAGTACTTC. It translates to CASSTVPPGAQYF.

CDR3 DNA: TGTGCCAGCAGCTCCACAACCCCCGGGGGACAGGCGGGGTTCGGGCAGTACTTC. This gives the protein CASSSTTPGGQAGFGQYF. This chain connects TRBV7-8 to TRBJ2-7; 8 bases line up with TRBD1. Germline CDR1 SGHVS, CDR2 FQNEAQ. The V and J ends lost 4 bases and 9 bases, in that order; junction bases with no gene match: 23. The CDR3 is 18 residues long. The full variable domain, with the rest looked up from reference TRBV7-8 and TRBJ2-7, is GAGVSQSPRYKVAKRGQDVALRCDPISGHVSLFWYQQALGQGPEFLTYFQNEAQLDKSGLPSDRFFAERPEGSVSTLKIQRTQQEDSAVYLCASSSTTPGGQAGFGQYFGPGTRLTVT.

This chain joins TRBV5-1 and TRBJ2-7; 8 bases map to TRBD1. Germline CDR1 SGHRS, CDR2 YFSETQ. The CDR3 runs 15 residues. With V trimmed by 4 bases and J by 7 bases, 13 bases remained unmatched. The CDR3 reads CASSPRQGRVLEQYF. Here the CDR3 DNA reads TGCGCCAGCAGCCCTCGACAGGGGCGTGTTTTGGAGCAGTACTTC.

V is TRBV7-9 and J is TRBJ1-1, with a possible D match to TRBD1 (6 bases). With 5 bases removed from V and 0 bases from J, the gap between germline ends came to 19 bases. Germline CDR1 reads SEHNR; CDR2 reads FQNEAQ (reference sequence). The CDR3 contains 17 residues. As DNA, the CDR3 is TGTGCCAGCAGCGCCCAGGGGCGGGGGCGGATGAACACTGAAGCTTTCTTT. This gives the protein CASSAQGRGRMNTEAFF.

The rearrangement uses TRBV7-9 and TRBJ2-2; D ambiguous. The V gene's germline CDR1 is SEHNR and CDR2 FQNEAQ (reference sequence). CDR3 length equals 13 residues. The V and J ends lost 3 bases and 8 bases respectively, with 10 bases between them. The CDR3: CASSLNSAGELFF. In nucleotides, the CDR3 is TGTGCCAGCAGCTTGAATTCGGCAGGGGAGCTGTTTTTT.

The chain has TRBV6-1 and TRBJ1-1, with D possibly being TRBD1 (6 bases). The germline V gene has CDR1 MNHNS and CDR2 SASEGT. This CDR3 has 13 residues. V lost 4 bases to trimming and J lost 1 base, with 7 bases between them. CDR3 in DNA: TGTGCCAGCAGTGCGGGGGCGAACACTGAAGCTTTCTTT. Residues: CASSAGANTEAFF.